This T cell receptor beta chain appears in the sequencing data of a study of read filtering for tumor transcriptome and immune sequencing. Across the whole study: Patients were about 18 male and about 14 female, mean age roughly 68 years, range about 45 to 85.

Notes on the study in general: In IR-seq, single-read clonotypes were about 81.9% of clonotypes but approximately 3.5% of reads. Compared with RNA-seq, IR-seq gave much higher clonotype depth and reliability. Correlation between methods rose after single-read clonotypes were removed.

With V trimmed by 4 bases and J by 2 bases, 6 bases remained unmatched. Germline values: CDR1 SGHVS, CDR2 FQNEAQ. The length of the CDR3 is 15 residues. This clonotype was observed many times. What it binds is not known. From around 0.4 ug of RNA, a library with molecular barcoded alpha/delta and beta/gamma adaptors was made. TCRdb reprocessed the reads via MiXCR and lists one record per CDR3 protein. The sample includes approximately 50,000 distinct CDR3 sequences, around 20% of them seen just once. The rearrangement links TRBV7-8 to TRBJ2-3; TRBD1 matches 7 bases. This clonotype originated in a donor aged 40 or older with multiple myeloma. Material for sequencing was a population of CD138-negative cells sorted from bone marrow. The CDR3 region has the DNA TGTGCCAGCAGCTCACAGGGGTCTTTCACAGATACGCAGTATTTT. This codes for CASSSQGSFTDTQYF.